This TCR beta chain is drawn from a study of cytomegalovirus exposure and HLA in healthy donors. Study-wide results and caveats: Later on, analysis showed that most CMV-associated TCR beta chains appeared to be HLA-restricted. A prior analysis recorded that most TCR beta V segments were productive about 87% or about 30% of the time.

The PCR made use of 60 Vbeta and 13 Jbeta primers. Using immunoSEQ multiplex PCR, the repertoire was profiled, and TCRdb retains in-frame clones only, with some absent. The sample totals around 140,000 clones. CDR1 is MRHNA and CDR2 is SNTAGT in the germline V gene. There are 15 residues in the CDR3. Trimming stripped 2 bases from V and 6 bases from J, with 17 bases between. With regard to this clone: Its antigen is not known.

The rearrangement links TRBV6-4 to TRBJ2-7, with D possibly being TRBD2 (5 bases). Input material: PBMCs. The TCR was taken from a man aged 18 to 29 in good health and CMV-seronegative. The CDR3 spells CASSDEDGGRGEQYF. In DNA form, the CDR3 reads TGTGCCAGCAGTGACGAGGACGGCGGTCGGGGCGAGCAGTACTTC.